The next 2 T cell receptor beta chains were all read from a single sample in a study of T-cell reconstitution after alpha-beta-depleted transplantation in children. It was with unique molecular identifiers that the TCRbeta library was prepared. TCRdb analysed the PCR reads with MiXCR anew, one entry per CDR3 protein. Here the sample spans 530,000 or so distinct CDR3 sequences, roughly 30% being singletons. The source was PBMCs, collected before TCRalphabeta/CD19-depleted stem cell transplant. The source of these receptors is a boy under three years old with Wiskott-Aldrich syndrome, due to receive a stem cell transplant.

The chain employs TRBV24-1 and TRBJ1-1; a weak D match, TRBD1 (6 bases). The CDR3 is 17 residues long. Germline CDR1 KGHDR, CDR2 SFDVKD. V shed 1 base and J shed 4 bases, with 18 bases lying between them. CDR3 coding DNA: TGTGCCACCAGTGATTTAAGGACAGCGCCCCATGGCACTGAAGCTTTCTTT. Its protein is CATSDLRTAPHGTEAFF.

This sequence joins TRBV5-1 and TRBJ1-2; unclear D gene. Trimming shortened V by 4 bases and J by 0 bases, and 16 bases separated the two germline ends. Germline V gene sequence: CDR1 SGHRS, CDR2 YFSETQ. There are 16 residues in the CDR3. CDR3 in amino acids: CASSASAGRANYGYTF. CDR3 nucleotides: TGCGCCAGCAGCGCAAGCGCCGGGAGGGCTAACTATGGCTACACCTTC.